The 15 T cell receptor beta chains below all came from one sample that was sequenced in a study of blood T cell repertoires in COVID-19. The assay was immunoSEQ multiplex PCR, and TCRdb's table has in-frame clones only and misses some. Altogether fewer than 200,000 clones are present, about four fifths being singletons, with the ten largest covering roughly 6.8%. The specimen sequenced was peripheral blood. Receptor source: a man between 65 and 79 years old with active or convalescent COVID-19.

The chain couples TRBV5-8 to TRBJ1-1; 8 bases align to TRBD1. The CDR3 is made up of 14 amino acids. Germline V gene lookup returns CDR1 SGHTS and CDR2 YDEGEE. After removal of 4 bases from V and 3 bases from J, the junction contained 5 bases not matched to a gene. The CDR3 coding sequence is TGTGCCAGCAGCCCGGGACAGGCGTACACTGAAGCTTTCTTT. It is translated as CASSPGQAYTEAFF.

The chain employs TRBV27 and TRBJ1-2; TRBD1 might be the D (5 bases). Trimming took 8 bases from V and 3 from J, leaving 13 bases between them. The CDR3 spans 13 residues. Germline CDR1 reads MNHEY; CDR2 reads SMNVEV (reference sequence). CDR3 protein: CASGWIGDYGYTF. The CDR3 nucleotides read TGTGCCAGCGGCTGGATAGGGGACTATGGCTACACCTTC.

This clone was found many times. The gene calls are TRBV5-3 and TRBJ1-2; perhaps TRBD1 as D (5 bases). TRBV5-3 is sorted into the ORF group, with uncertain function. V was cut by 9 bases and J by 3 bases, with 21 bases left in between. The CDR3 has 15 residues. The CDR3 sequence: CAIAAGETCHYGYTF. CDR3 nucleotides: TGTGCCATAGCCGCGGGGGAGACCTGTCACTATGGCTACACCTTC.

The V gene is TRBV28, the J gene TRBJ1-1, with 7 bases lining up with TRBD1. The CDR3 totals 14 residues. Germline V gene sequence: CDR1 MDHEN, CDR2 SYDVKM. Trimming at V came to 7 bases and at J to 0 bases, leaving 5 bases not matched to a gene. Written as DNA, the CDR3 is TGTGCCAGCACCACACAGGGGATGAACACTGAAGCTTTCTTT. Protein: CASTTQGMNTEAFF.

This clone has a handful of counts. The CDR3 region has the DNA TGTGCCAGTAGTATAAAGCAGGGATTCGGCAATCAGCCCCAGCATTTT. As protein: CASSIKQGFGNQPQHF. V and J are TRBV19 and TRBJ1-5; D is possibly TRBD1 (5 bases). CDR1 is LNHDA and CDR2 is SQIVND in the germline V gene (reference sequence). V shed 2 bases and J shed 2 bases, with 13 bases lying between them. The CDR3 runs to 16 residues.

The rearrangement uses TRBV6-5 and TRBJ2-7; TRBD1 is a possible D gene (6 bases). Germline values: CDR1 MNHEY, CDR2 SVGAGI. V was trimmed by 5 bases and J by 3 bases, leaving 14 bases between them. This CDR3 region has 14 residues. The CDR3 is CASSKRQESYEQYF. CDR3 DNA: TGTGCCAGCAGTAAAAGACAGGAGAGCTACGAGCAGTACTTC.

The V gene is TRBV9, the J gene TRBJ2-2; TRBD2 might be the D (6 bases). Germline V gives CDR1 SGDLS, CDR2 YYNGEE. The CDR3 has 16 residues. V was clipped by 0 bases and J by 5 bases, with 14 bases between them. DNA for the CDR3: TGTGCCAGCAGCGTAGGAGAAGGGGCGGGGACCGGGGAGCTGTTTTTT. Translated, it gives CASSVGEGAGTGELFF.

This clone showed up just once. J is TRBJ2-3 and V is TRBV7-9; the D gene is possibly TRBD2 (6 bases). CDR3 size: 15 residues. The ends were cut back, 5 bases at V and 2 bases at J, with 14 bases in the middle. The germline gives CDR1 SEHNR, CDR2 FQNEAQ (reference sequence). In nucleotides, the CDR3 is TGTGCCAGCAGCCAGGCGGGGATTTCCACAGATACGCAGTATTTT. It specifies CASSQAGISTDTQYF.

V usage is TRBV15 and J usage is TRBJ1-5; D perhaps matches TRBD1 (6 bases). The CDR3 totals 14 residues. V shed 4 bases and J shed 7 bases, with 14 bases lying between them. Germline values: CDR1 LNHNV, CDR2 YYDKDF (reference sequence). CDR3 sequence: CATSNGGQAQPQHF. The DNA for the CDR3 is TGTGCCACCAGCAATGGGGGCCAGGCGCAGCCCCAGCATTTT.

The chain carries TRBV6-5 and TRBJ2-5; 10 bases align to TRBD2. Germline-derived CDR1 and CDR2 are MNHEY and SVGAGI. This CDR3 is built from 15 residues. The ends lost 2 bases at V and 2 bases at J; junction bases unmatched: 2. The CDR3, as DNA: TGTGCCAGCAGTTACAGCGGGGGGGGACAAGAGACCCAGTACTTC. Amino acids: CASSYSGGGQETQYF.

Only a few counts were recorded for this clone. The J gene is TRBJ2-7, the V gene TRBV6-4; 7 bases line up with TRBD1. Trimming removed 4 bases from V and 0 bases from J; junction bases left unmatched: 3. Germline V gene lookup returns CDR1 MRHNA and CDR2 SNTAGT. CDR3 size: 14 residues. The CDR3 loop is CASSVGQVSYEQYF. The CDR3 DNA reads as TGTGCCAGCAGTGTCGGACAGGTCTCCTACGAGCAGTACTTC.

The gene calls are TRBV7-8 and TRBJ2-3; possible D gene TRBD1, 5 bases. The CDR3 extends over 15 amino acids. The V end lost 1 base, the J end lost 0 bases, and 8 bases lay between the germline ends. From germline, CDR1 is SGHVS and CDR2 FQNEAQ. In DNA, the CDR3 is TGTGCCAGCAGCTTAGAACAGGCTAGCACAGATACGCAGTATTTT. This translates into CASSLEQASTDTQYF.

V is TRBV28 and J is TRBJ1-6; TRBD1 aligns across 8 bases. V shed 6 bases and J 14 bases; nucleotides not matched to a gene: 15. CDR3 length: 15 amino acids. In germline, CDR1 is MDHEN, CDR2 SYDVKM. The CDR3 nucleotides are TGTGCCAGCAGCCCAGGGACAGGAGGGCTTGCGGCCCTCCACTTT. It codes for CASSPGTGGLAALHF.

The gene calls are TRBV5-4 and TRBJ2-3; 7 bases are shared with TRBD2. Trimming removed 0 bases from V and 2 bases from J; junction bases left unmatched: 6. Germline V gives CDR1 SGHNT, CDR2 YYREEE (reference sequence). The CDR3 is made up of 16 amino acids. The CDR3 protein is CASSLGGSGATDTQYF. The CDR3 DNA follows: TGTGCCAGCAGCTTGGGGGGCAGCGGGGCCACAGATACGCAGTATTTT.

The chain links TRBV9 to TRBJ2-7; 10 bases agree with TRBD1. CDR1 is SGDLS, CDR2 YYNGEE, per germline. CDR3 length: 14 amino acids. V was pared by 4 bases and J by 5 bases, with 6 bases of the junction left unmatched. CDR3: CASSIGQGVHEQYF. DNA for the CDR3: TGTGCCAGCAGCATAGGACAGGGGGTCCACGAGCAGTACTTC. The whole variable domain, filled in from reference TRBV9 and TRBJ2-7, reads DSGVTQTPKHLITATGQRVTLRCSPRSGDLSVYWYQQSLDQGLQFLIQYYNGEERAKGNILERFSAQQFPDLHSELNLSSLELGDSALYFCASSIGQGVHEQYFGPGTRLTVT.